The next 22 T cell receptor beta chains were all read from a single sample in a study of shared clonotypes between healthy human individuals. Clones were sequenced by immunoSEQ multiplex PCR, and TCRdb holds only the in-frame ones, with some missing. The repertoire holds hundreds of thousands of clones, with 76% as singletons. Sequenced sample: PBMCs. Receptors were obtained from a woman in her 40s in good health. Some clones in this sample may be carry-over from other donors' samples.

The chain links TRBV19 to TRBJ2-1; 14 bases fit TRBD2. In germline, CDR1 is LNHDA, CDR2 SQIVND (reference sequence). J was trimmed by 10 bases and V by 4 bases; bases with no gene match: 6. This CDR3 comprises 15 residues. The CDR3 protein is CASSTQGLAGGEQFF. CDR3 sequence (DNA): TGTGCCAGTAGTACCCAAGGACTAGCGGGAGGCGAGCAGTTCTTC. Supplemented by reference TRBV19 and TRBJ2-1, the full variable domain reads DGGITQSPKYLFRKEGQNVTLSCEQNLNHDAMYWYRQDPGQGLRLIYYSQIVNDFQKGDIAEGYSVSREKKESFPLTVTSAQKNPTAFYLCASSTQGLAGGEQFFGPGTRLTVL.

The chain employs TRBV5-4 and TRBJ2-5; the D gene is possibly TRBD2 (5 bases). CDR3 length: 14 amino acids. V lost 1 base to trimming and J lost 7 bases, with 14 bases between them. CDR1 SGHNT and CDR2 YYREEE come from the germline V gene (reference sequence). In DNA, the CDR3 is TGTGCCAGCAGCTTGTTCGGGGTGGAATCGACCCAGTACTTC. Its translation is CASSLFGVESTQYF.

This clone was seen a single time. This chain links TRBV9 with TRBJ2-3; 7 bases are a match to TRBD2. This CDR3 spans 15 amino acids. With V trimmed by 0 bases and J by 1 base, 2 bases remained unmatched. The germline gives CDR1 SGDLS, CDR2 YYNGEE. The CDR3 sequence is CASSVASGGTDTQYF. The CDR3 DNA follows: TGTGCCAGCAGCGTAGCCAGCGGGGGCACAGATACGCAGTATTTT.

This CDR3 is CASSQGDRFNEKLFF. DNA of the CDR3: TGCGCCAGCAGCCAAGGGGACAGATTTAATGAAAAACTGTTTTTT. The V and J genes are TRBV4-1 and TRBJ1-4, with 7 positions matching TRBD1. CDR3 length equals 15 residues. The germline V gene has CDR1 MGHRA and CDR2 YSYEKL. With 1 base clipped from V and 4 bases from J, the junction kept 3 bases outside the gene matches.

The CDR3, as DNA: TGTGCCAGCACCACCGACAGGGGAGTCTATGGCTACACCTTC. Translated, it gives CASTTDRGVYGYTF. V is TRBV28 and J is TRBJ1-2; TRBD1 matches at 8 bases. The CDR3 runs 14 residues. Per germline, CDR1 MDHEN and CDR2 SYDVKM. The J segment lost 4 bases and the V segment lost 7 bases, leaving 8 bases of the junction unmatched.

V usage is TRBV11-3 and J usage is TRBJ2-1; 9 nucleotides line up with TRBD1. The CDR3 has 15 amino acids. Germline V gives CDR1 SGHNT, CDR2 YENEEA. J lost 3 bases, V lost 4 bases, and 4 bases had no gene match. The CDR3 loop reads CASSSSGQGYNEQFF. CDR3 nucleotides: TGTGCCAGCAGCTCCTCGGGACAGGGCTACAATGAGCAGTTCTTC. The full variable domain, rest sourced from reference TRBV11-3 and TRBJ2-1, is EAGVVQSPRYKIIEKKQPVAFWCNPISGHNTLYWYLQNLGQGPELLIRYENEEAVDDSQLPKDRFSAERLKGVDSTLKIQPAELGDSAVYLCASSSSGQGYNEQFFGPGTRLTVL.

This clone was detected a few times. The genes are TRBV30 and TRBJ1-1; unclear D gene. Germline V lookup: CDR1 GTSNPN, CDR2 SVGIG (reference sequence). Trimming cost V 5 bases and J 11 bases, with 12 bases left between them. There are 10 residues in the CDR3. The CDR3 nucleotides are TGTGCCTGGGGTTCCGAGTGGGCTTTCTTT. Translation gives CAWGSEWAFF.

The chain links TRBV7-8 to TRBJ2-5, with 9 bases lining up with TRBD2. After removal of 5 bases from V and 4 bases from J, the junction contained 8 bases not matched to a gene. From germline, CDR1 is SGHVS and CDR2 FQNEAQ. The CDR3 covers 15 residues. In DNA form, the CDR3 reads TGTGCCAGCAGCACCACTAGCGGGTACGGAGAGACCCAGTACTTC. Translating gives CASSTTSGYGETQYF.

The DNA for the CDR3 is TGTGCCAGCAGCTTCAGCGCGAACACCGGGGAGCTGTTTTTT. It translates to CASSFSANTGELFF. The rearrangement links TRBV7-3 to TRBJ2-2, with D hard to call. The germline CDR1 and CDR2 sequences are SGHTA and FQGTGA. This CDR3 comprises 14 residues. V was shortened by 3 bases and J by 0 bases, with 5 bases between the two germline ends.

The chain's CDR3 is CATSRGGTQQASGNTIYF. The CDR3, as DNA: TGTGCCACCAGCAGAGGAGGGACGCAACAAGCCTCTGGAAACACCATATATTTT. The chain employs TRBV15 and TRBJ1-3; possibly TRBD1 for D (5 bases). Germline CDR1 is LNHNV and CDR2 is YYDKDF (reference sequence). V was trimmed by 1 base and J by 0 bases, leaving 16 bases between them. The CDR3 runs 18 residues. Looking up the rest from reference TRBV15 and TRBJ1-3 gives the full variable domain: DAMVIQNPRYQVTQFGKPVTLSCSQTLNHNVMYWYQQKSSQAPKLLFHYYDKDFNNEADTPDNFQSRRPNTSFCFLDIRSPGLGDTAMYLCATSRGGTQQASGNTIYFGEGSWLTVV.

This clone was detected only once. A far more abundant clone sits one base away, making this likely a read error. The gene calls are TRBV5-4 and TRBJ1-1; D is perhaps TRBD1 (5 bases). Germline CDR1 is SGHNT and CDR2 is YYREEE (reference sequence). The CDR3 loop spans 16 amino acids. V dropped 3 bases and J dropped 4 bases, with 19 bases sitting between them. CDR3 residues: CASSSAPGEKGTEAFF. The CDR3 DNA follows: TGTGCCAGCAGCTCGGCCCCGGGGGAGAAGGGCACTGAAGCTTTCTTT.

The chain carries TRBV28 and TRBJ1-2; TRBD1 might be the D (5 bases). Germline CDR1 and CDR2: MDHEN and SYDVKM. Trimming took off 4 bases at V and 5 bases at J, with 14 bases between the two ends. The CDR3 runs 14 residues. DNA of the CDR3: TGTGCCAGCAGTTCCGGCAGGGCACTTTATGGCTACACCTTC. As protein: CASSSGRALYGYTF.

The chain uses TRBV19 and TRBJ1-2; maybe TRBD1 (5 bases). Looked up from germline, CDR1 is LNHDA and CDR2 is SQIVND (reference sequence). V lost 3 bases and J lost 3, with 17 bases in between. CDR3 length: 16 amino acids. The CDR3 here is CASSIGDSWVYYGYTF. The CDR3 DNA reads as TGTGCCAGTAGTATCGGAGACAGCTGGGTATACTATGGCTACACCTTC. The variable domain in full, completed from reference TRBV19 and TRBJ1-2, reads DGGITQSPKYLFRKEGQNVTLSCEQNLNHDAMYWYRQDPGQGLRLIYYSQIVNDFQKGDIAEGYSVSREKKESFPLTVTSAQKNPTAFYLCASSIGDSWVYYGYTFGSGTRLTVV.

The rearrangement uses TRBV18 and TRBJ2-5, with unresolved D. Germline V lookup: CDR1 KGHSH, CDR2 LQKENI. Trimming removed 2 bases from V and 3 bases from J, with 10 bases in between. The CDR3 runs 14 residues. This CDR3 reads CASSPFGEKETQYF. CDR3 bases: TGTGCCAGCTCACCATTCGGAGAGAAAGAGACCCAGTACTTC.

A remark on this clone: Other DNA sequences in the same sample also yield this CDR3. This sequence joins TRBV7-2 and TRBJ2-1; D ambiguous. The CDR3 loop spans 13 amino acids. Germline V CDR1 and CDR2: SGHTA, FQGNSA. V shed 1 base and J shed 5 bases, with 6 bases lying between them. Here the CDR3 reads CASSLGPNNEQFF. Here the CDR3 DNA reads TGTGCCAGCAGCTTAGGGCCAAACAATGAGCAGTTCTTC. The variable domain in full, with the rest retrieved from reference TRBV7-2 and TRBJ2-1, is GAGVSQSPSNKVTEKGKDVELRCDPISGHTALYWYRQSLGQGLEFLIYFQGNSAPDKSGLPSDRFSAERTGGSVSTLTIQRTQQEDSAVYLCASSLGPNNEQFFGPGTRLTVL.

The chain couples TRBV10-3 to TRBJ1-4; the D gene is possibly TRBD1 (5 bases). The V and J ends lost 10 bases and 2 bases respectively, with 8 bases between them. Germline V CDR1 and CDR2: ENHRY, SYGVKD. The CDR3 contains 12 residues. The CDR3 is CATGGTNEKLFF. CDR3 bases: TGTGCCACGGGGGGGACTAATGAAAAACTGTTTTTT.

V gene TRBV4-3 combines with J gene TRBJ1-4, with a possible D match to TRBD1 (6 bases). This CDR3 spans 15 amino acids. With 2 bases removed from V and 4 bases from J, the gap between germline ends came to 11 bases. Germline values: CDR1 LGHNA, CDR2 YSLEER. CDR3 protein: CASSQLLGGNEKLFF. The CDR3 region has the DNA TGCGCCAGCAGCCAATTACTAGGGGGTAATGAAAAACTGTTTTTT.

The chain uses TRBV5-6 and TRBJ2-5, with 9 positions matching TRBD2. Trimming removed 4 bases from V and 2 bases from J; junction bases left unmatched: 6. The germline V gene has CDR1 SGHDT and CDR2 YYEEEE. This CDR3 comprises 15 residues. The CDR3 bases are TGTGCCAGCAGCAAGGGACTAGCCAAACAAGAGACCCAGTACTTC. It encodes CASSKGLAKQETQYF.

The gene calls are TRBV9 and TRBJ2-1; the match to TRBD2 covers 10 bases. V lost 1 base to trimming and J lost 6 bases; unmatched junction nucleotides: 4. This CDR3 contains 15 residues. From germline, CDR1 is SGDLS and CDR2 YYNGEE. The CDR3 protein is CASSVTGLAFNEQFF. CDR3 in DNA: TGTGCCAGCAGCGTAACGGGACTAGCGTTCAATGAGCAGTTCTTC.

This clone is a singleton in its sample. CDR3 in DNA: TGTGCCAGCAGCTTAGTGCAGGACCAAGAGACCCAGTACTTC. This gives the protein CASSLVQDQETQYF. This rearrangement joins TRBV7-9 to TRBJ2-5; no firm D call. Between the trimmed V and J ends, which lost 1 base and 0 bases, there was a span of 6 bases. From germline, CDR1 is SEHNR and CDR2 FQNEAQ (reference sequence). The CDR3 consists of 14 residues.

The J gene is TRBJ2-5, the V gene TRBV7-2; D not certain. CDR1 is SGHTA, CDR2 FQGNSA, per germline. V was trimmed by 5 bases and J by 4 bases, leaving 11 bases between them. CDR3 length: 13 amino acids. CDR3 sequence reads: CASSRGVPETQYF. The CDR3 nucleotides are TGTGCCAGCAGCCGCGGTGTACCAGAGACCCAGTACTTC.

CDR3 bases: TGTGCCAGCATTGGGGGGACTATCACAGATACGCAGTATTTT. Translating gives CASIGGTITDTQYF. The chain carries TRBV28 and TRBJ2-3; 7 positions agree with TRBD2. The CDR3 contains 14 residues. Germline CDR1 and CDR2: MDHEN and SYDVKM. After removal of 7 bases from V and 2 bases from J, the junction contained 6 bases not matched to a gene.